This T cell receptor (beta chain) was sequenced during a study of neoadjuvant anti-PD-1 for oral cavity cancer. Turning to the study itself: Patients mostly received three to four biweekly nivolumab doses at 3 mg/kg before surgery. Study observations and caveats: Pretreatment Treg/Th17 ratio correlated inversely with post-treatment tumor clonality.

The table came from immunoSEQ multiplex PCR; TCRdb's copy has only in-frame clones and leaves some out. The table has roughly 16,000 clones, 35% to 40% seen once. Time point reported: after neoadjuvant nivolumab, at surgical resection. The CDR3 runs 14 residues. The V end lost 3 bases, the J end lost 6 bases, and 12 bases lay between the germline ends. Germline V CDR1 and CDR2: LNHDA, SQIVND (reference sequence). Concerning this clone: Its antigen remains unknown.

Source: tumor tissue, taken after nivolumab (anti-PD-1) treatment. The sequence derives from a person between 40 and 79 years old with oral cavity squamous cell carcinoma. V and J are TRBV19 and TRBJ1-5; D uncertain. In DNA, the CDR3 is TGTGCCAGTAGTATCCCAGGATCTCTTCAGCCCCAGCATTTT. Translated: CASSIPGSLQPQHF.